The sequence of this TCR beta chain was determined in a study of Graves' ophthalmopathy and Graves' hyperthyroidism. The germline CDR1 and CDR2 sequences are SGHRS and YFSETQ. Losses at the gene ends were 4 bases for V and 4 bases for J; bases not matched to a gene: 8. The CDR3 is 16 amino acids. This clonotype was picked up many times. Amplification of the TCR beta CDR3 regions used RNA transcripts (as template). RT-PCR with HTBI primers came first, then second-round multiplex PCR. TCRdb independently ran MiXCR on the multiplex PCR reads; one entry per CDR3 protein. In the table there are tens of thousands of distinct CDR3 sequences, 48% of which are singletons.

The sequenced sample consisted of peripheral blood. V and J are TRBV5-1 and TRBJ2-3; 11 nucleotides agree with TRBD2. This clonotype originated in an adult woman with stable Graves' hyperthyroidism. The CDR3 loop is CASSRLAGRLSDTQYF. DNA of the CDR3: TGCGCCAGCAGCCGACTAGCGGGGAGGCTTTCAGATACGCAGTATTTT.